These 12 T cell receptor beta chains share one sample of origin, sequenced in a study of blood T cell repertoires in COVID-19. Measured with immunoSEQ multiplex PCR; TCRdb has only the in-frame clones, and not every one. Of about 130,000 clones detected, 70% to 85% appear once; the ten largest clones hold around 17%. Material for sequencing was peripheral blood. Source of these receptors: a woman in her 50s with acute or convalescent COVID-19.

V and J are TRBV27 and TRBJ2-2; D gene ambiguous. Trimming left V 3 bases short and J 4 bases short, with 9 bases between. From germline, CDR1 is MNHEY and CDR2 SMNVEV (reference sequence). CDR3 size: 14 residues. CDR3 sequence: CASSLKQSTGELFF. The CDR3 DNA is TGTGCCAGCAGTTTGAAACAGAGCACCGGGGAGCTGTTTTTT.

V usage is TRBV9 and J usage is TRBJ2-2, with 8 bases fitting TRBD2. The germline V gene has CDR1 SGDLS and CDR2 YYNGEE. This CDR3 has 16 residues. V shed 4 bases and J 6 bases; nucleotides not matched to a gene: 11. In nucleotides, the CDR3 is TGTGCCAGCAGCCCTCGGGGGGGGGAAACCGCCGGGGAGCTGTTTTTT. Its translation is CASSPRGGETAGELFF.

This chain links TRBV9 with TRBJ1-2; possible D gene TRBD1, 5 bases. In germline, CDR1 is SGDLS, CDR2 YYNGEE. The CDR3 has 13 amino acids. V gave up 4 bases and J gave up 11 bases, with 18 bases separating them. CDR3 sequence: CASSPPDGRGYTF. CDR3 nucleotide sequence: TGTGCCAGCAGCCCACCGGACGGGAGGGGATACACCTTC. The whole variable domain, filled in from reference TRBV9 and TRBJ1-2, reads DSGVTQTPKHLITATGQRVTLRCSPRSGDLSVYWYQQSLDQGLQFLIQYYNGEERAKGNILERFSAQQFPDLHSELNLSSLELGDSALYFCASSPPDGRGYTFGSGTRLTVV.

The chain combines TRBV3-1 (or the pseudogene TRBV3-2) with TRBJ1-2; no clear D. This CDR3 region has 14 residues. Trimming left V 0 bases short and J 4 bases short, with 9 bases between. The V gene's germline CDR1 is LGHDT and CDR2 YNNKEL (reference sequence). The CDR3 here is CASSQDLLAYGYTF. Written as DNA, the CDR3 is TGTGCCAGCAGCCAAGATTTATTGGCCTATGGCTACACCTTC.

The chain is built from TRBV30 and TRBJ1-2; 7 nucleotides align to TRBD1. There are 13 residues in the CDR3. V lost 0 bases, J lost 6 bases, and 4 bases stayed unmatched. CDR1 and CDR2 (germline): GTSNPN, SVGIG (reference sequence). The CDR3 reads CAWSVGQAHGYTF. CDR3 DNA: TGTGCCTGGAGTGTCGGACAGGCGCATGGCTACACCTTC.

This clone was detected once. The CDR3 sequence is CASTRTSSTDTQYF. The CDR3 coding sequence is TGTGCCAGCACCAGGACTAGCAGCACAGATACGCAGTATTTT. The chain links TRBV6-5 to TRBJ2-3; 8 bases match TRBD2. V dropped 7 bases and J dropped 0; count of bases not matched to a gene: 3. From germline, CDR1 is MNHEY and CDR2 SVGAGI. The CDR3 covers 14 residues.

The CDR3 loop reads CASSIGLAGGSSYNEQFF. The CDR3 bases are TGTGCCAGTAGTATAGGACTAGCGGGGGGGAGCTCCTACAATGAGCAGTTCTTC. The chain joins TRBV19 to TRBJ2-1, with TRBD2 identical over 14 bases. The V segment lost 1 base and the J segment 0 bases; nucleotides outside the gene matches: 2. This CDR3 contains 18 residues. CDR1 LNHDA and CDR2 SQIVND come from the germline V gene (reference sequence).

The gene calls are TRBV6-5 and TRBJ1-1, with D possibly being TRBD1 (5 bases). Trimming stripped 2 bases from V and 2 bases from J, with 12 bases between. Germline loops: CDR1 MNHEY, CDR2 SVGAGI. This CDR3 contains 15 residues. The DNA for the CDR3 is TGTGCCAGCAGTTACCGCGGGACGGGCAACACTGAAGCTTTCTTT. This codes for CASSYRGTGNTEAFF.

V is TRBV18 and J is TRBJ2-4; 8 positions match TRBD1. This CDR3 region has 17 residues. Losses at the gene ends were 2 bases for V and 8 bases for J; bases not matched to a gene: 14. Germline lookup yields CDR1 KGHSH and CDR2 LQKENI. This CDR3 is CASSPTLSTGGMDIQYF. The DNA of the CDR3 is TGTGCCAGCTCACCAACCCTCAGTACAGGGGGGATGGACATTCAGTACTTC.

The CDR3 region is CASSIAGGSYEQYF. The CDR3 region has the DNA TGTGCCAGTAGTATTGCCGGTGGCTCCTACGAGCAGTACTTC. V gene TRBV19 combines with J gene TRBJ2-7; unclear D gene. Germline-derived CDR1 and CDR2 are LNHDA and SQIVND (reference sequence). The V and J ends lost 3 bases and 0 bases respectively, with 9 bases between them. The length of the CDR3 is 14 residues.

The genes are TRBV2 and TRBJ2-2, with TRBD1 as a possible D gene (6 bases). Germline V gene lookup returns CDR1 SNHLY and CDR2 FYNNEI. The CDR3 extends over 14 amino acids. Trimming pared 5 bases from V and 7 bases from J, leaving 14 bases between. The CDR3 spells CASSNRVLGGELFF. For the CDR3, the DNA is TGTGCCAGCAGTAACAGGGTACTCGGCGGGGAGCTGTTTTTT.

The rearrangement joins TRBV24-1 to TRBJ1-2, with a possible D match to TRBD1 (6 bases). Trimming shortened V by 7 bases and J by 2 bases, and 10 bases separated the two germline ends. The length of the CDR3 is 13 residues. Germline V gene sequence: CDR1 KGHDR, CDR2 SFDVKD. The CDR3 spells CATRYGQNYGYTF. The CDR3 coding sequence is TGTGCCACCAGATATGGACAGAACTATGGCTACACCTTC.